This T cell receptor beta chain appears in the sequencing data of a study of breast tumors, draining lymph nodes, adjacent tissues. The lymph nodes were axillary draining lymph nodes from breast cancer patients. TCRdb passed the multiplex PCR reads through MiXCR, listing each CDR3 protein once. This sample has some 83,000 distinct CDR3 sequences; about 21% occur once, and the top ten carry approximately 2.5%. Note on this clonotype: A much larger clone lies a single base off, so this may be a read error.

V lost 4 bases, J lost 2 bases, and 13 bases stayed unmatched. Germline V gene lookup returns CDR1 DFQATT and CDR2 SNEGSKA (reference sequence). The CDR3 has 18 residues. This clonotype originated in a female donor with breast cancer. Some clones in this sample may be carry-over from other donors' samples. Sequencing was performed on axillary lymph node tissue. V and J are TRBV20-1 and TRBJ2-6; 8 bases align to TRBD1. The CDR3 protein is CSATPDREELTGANVLTF. In DNA, the CDR3 is TGCAGTGCTACTCCGGACAGGGAGGAGTTGACTGGGGCCAACGTCCTGACTTTC.